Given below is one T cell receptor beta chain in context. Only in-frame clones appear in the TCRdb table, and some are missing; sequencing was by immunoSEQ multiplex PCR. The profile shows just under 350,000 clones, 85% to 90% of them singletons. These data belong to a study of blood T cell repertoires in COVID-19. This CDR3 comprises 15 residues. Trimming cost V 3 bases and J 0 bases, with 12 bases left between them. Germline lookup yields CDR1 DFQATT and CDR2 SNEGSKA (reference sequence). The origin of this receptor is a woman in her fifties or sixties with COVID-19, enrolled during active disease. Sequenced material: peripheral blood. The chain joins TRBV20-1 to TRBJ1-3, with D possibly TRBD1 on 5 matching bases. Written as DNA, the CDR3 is TGCAGTGCTAGTGGGGGGGAGACCTCTGGAAACACCATATATTTT. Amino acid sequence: CSASGGETSGNTIYF.